A single sample gave rise to the 8 T cell receptor beta chains below, sequenced in a study of PD-1 blockade in classical Hodgkin lymphoma. After autologous stem cell transplantation all patients relapsed, and prior brentuximab vedotin exposure differed between cohorts. Sequencing used immunoSEQ multiplex PCR; TCRdb keeps in-frame clones, though not all of them. The sample holds around 11,000 clones; about 80% are singletons and the top ten take roughly 6%. Source: peripheral blood mononuclear cells (PBMCs), taken before the second cycle of nivolumab. The source is a human donor with classical Hodgkin lymphoma.

The table lists this clone with a count of one. V is TRBV4-1 and J is TRBJ1-6; D not resolved. The CDR3 totals 16 residues. Deletions cut 0 bases from V and 3 bases from J, with 9 bases between. Germline CDR1 and CDR2: MGHRA and YSYEKL. The CDR3 DNA reads as TGCGCCAGCAGCCAAGAGGGAGGGCTCTATAATTCACCCCTCCACTTT. Translated, it gives CASSQEGGLYNSPLHF.

The J gene is TRBJ2-7, the V gene TRBV7-9, with no clear D. The germline CDR1 and CDR2 sequences are SEHNR and FQNEAQ (reference sequence). Between the trimmed V and J ends, which lost 7 bases and 4 bases, there was a span of 17 bases. CDR3 length: 14 amino acids. The CDR3 DNA reads TGTGCCAGCACATTCTCCCCGGGTCGGTACGAGCAGTACTTC. Amino acid sequence: CASTFSPGRYEQYF.

The gene calls are TRBV4-3 and TRBJ1-3, with no clear D. This CDR3 has 13 amino acids. Germline CDR1 is LGHNA and CDR2 is YSLEER. With 0 bases removed from V and 5 bases from J, the gap between germline ends came to 5 bases. The CDR3 sequence: CASSQDERNTIYF. The CDR3 region has the DNA TGCGCCAGCAGCCAAGATGAGAGAAACACCATATATTTT.

The rearrangement uses TRBV5-1 and TRBJ2-5, with TRBD2 identical over 10 bases. The V gene's germline CDR1 is SGHRS and CDR2 YFSETQ. There are 14 residues in the CDR3. V was pared by 6 bases and J by 2 bases, with 4 bases of the junction left unmatched. CDR3 residues: CASKGLAAQETQYF. The CDR3 DNA sequence: TGCGCCAGCAAAGGACTAGCGGCACAAGAGACCCAGTACTTC. The full variable domain, with the rest looked up from reference TRBV5-1 and TRBJ2-5, is KAGVTQTPRYLIKTRGQQVTLSCSPISGHRSVSWYQQTPGQGLQFLFEYFSETQRNKGNFPGRFSGRQFSNSRSEMNVSTLELGDSALYLCASKGLAAQETQYFGPGTRLLVL.

This sequence joins TRBV4-2 and TRBJ2-5; D is unclear. The CDR3 is 15 residues long. Germline V lookup: CDR1 LGHNA, CDR2 YNFKEQ. Between the trimmed V and J ends, which lost 0 bases and 2 bases, there was a span of 10 bases. CDR3 protein: CASSQDETSQETQYF. The CDR3, as DNA: TGTGCCAGCAGCCAAGACGAGACAAGTCAAGAGACCCAGTACTTC.

The rearrangement links TRBV5-8 to TRBJ2-5; TRBD2 matches at 10 bases. Germline values: CDR1 SGHTS, CDR2 YDEGEE. This CDR3 is built from 15 residues. Trimming at V came to 5 bases and at J to 4 bases, leaving 8 bases not matched to a gene. The CDR3 DNA reads as TGTGCCAGCAGAGGCGGGACTAGCGTTTCAGAGACCCAGTACTTC. Amino acids: CASRGGTSVSETQYF. The variable domain in full, with the rest retrieved from reference TRBV5-8 and TRBJ2-5, is EAGVTQSPTHLIKTRGQQATLRCSPISGHTSVYWYQQALGLGLQFLLWYDEGEERNRGNFPPRFSGRQFPNYSSELNVNALELEDSALYLCASRGGTSVSETQYFGPGTRLLVL.

V is TRBV7-9 and J is TRBJ2-1; possibly TRBD2 for D (6 bases). Germline-derived CDR1 and CDR2 are SEHNR and FQNEAQ (reference sequence). Trimming stripped 1 base from V and 5 bases from J, with 12 bases between. This CDR3 is 15 amino acids long. The CDR3 DNA sequence: TGTGCCAGCAGCTTAGTCTGGCGGGATCACAATGAGCAGTTCTTC. It codes for CASSLVWRDHNEQFF. The variable domain in full, completed from reference TRBV7-9 and TRBJ2-1, reads DTGVSQNPRHKITKRGQNVTFRCDPISEHNRLYWYRQTLGQGPEFLTYFQNEAQLEKSRLLSDRFSAERPKGSFSTLEIQRTEQGDSAMYLCASSLVWRDHNEQFFGPGTRLTVL.

V is TRBV2 and J is TRBJ1-5; D is unclear. The CDR3 extends over 17 amino acids. CDR1 is SNHLY and CDR2 is FYNNEI in the germline V gene. The ends were cut back, 0 bases at V and 5 bases at J, with 17 bases in the middle. The CDR3: CASSEAEGRRVYQPQHF. The CDR3 DNA follows: TGTGCCAGCAGTGAAGCGGAGGGTCGCCGGGTTTATCAGCCCCAGCATTTT. Combining the CDR3 with reference TRBV2 and TRBJ1-5 gives the whole variable domain EPEVTQTPSHQVTQMGQEVILRCVPISNHLYFYWYRQILGQKVEFLVSFYNNEISEKSEIFDDQFSVERPDGSNFTLKIRSTKLEDSAMYFCASSEAEGRRVYQPQHFGDGTRLSIL.